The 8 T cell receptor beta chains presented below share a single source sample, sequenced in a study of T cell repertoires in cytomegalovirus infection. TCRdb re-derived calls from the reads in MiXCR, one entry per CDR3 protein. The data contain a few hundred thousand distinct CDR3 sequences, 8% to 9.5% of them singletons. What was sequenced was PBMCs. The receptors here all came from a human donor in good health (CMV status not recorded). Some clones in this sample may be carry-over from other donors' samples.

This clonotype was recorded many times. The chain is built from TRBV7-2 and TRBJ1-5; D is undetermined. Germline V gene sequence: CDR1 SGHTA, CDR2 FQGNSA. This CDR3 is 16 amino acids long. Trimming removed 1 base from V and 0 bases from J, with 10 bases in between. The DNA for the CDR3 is TGTGCCAGCAGCTTAGTGTCCTTGGGTAGCAATCAGCCCCAGCATTTT. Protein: CASSLVSLGSNQPQHF. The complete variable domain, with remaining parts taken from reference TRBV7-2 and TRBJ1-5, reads GAGVSQSPSNKVTEKGKDVELRCDPISGHTALYWYRQSLGQGLEFLIYFQGNSAPDKSGLPSDRFSAERTGGSVSTLTIQRTQQEDSAVYLCASSLVSLGSNQPQHFGDGTRLSIL.

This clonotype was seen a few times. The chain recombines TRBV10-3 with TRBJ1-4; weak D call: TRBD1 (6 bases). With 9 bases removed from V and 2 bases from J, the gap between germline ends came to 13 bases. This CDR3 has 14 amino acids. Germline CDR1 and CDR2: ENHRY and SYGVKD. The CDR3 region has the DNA TGTGCCATTCGGGGGGACAACACTAATGAAAAACTGTTTTTT. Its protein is CAIRGDNTNEKLFF.

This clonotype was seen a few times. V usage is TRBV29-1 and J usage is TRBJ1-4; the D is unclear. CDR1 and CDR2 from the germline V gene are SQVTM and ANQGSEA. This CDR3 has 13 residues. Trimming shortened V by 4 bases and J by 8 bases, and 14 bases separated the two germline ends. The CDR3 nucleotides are TGCAGCGTTGGGGAACAATCCGACGAAAAACTGTTTTTT. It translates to CSVGEQSDEKLFF.

The CDR3 is CAISEVGTGGSTDTQYF. CDR3 coding DNA: TGTGCCATCAGTGAAGTTGGTACAGGGGGAAGCACAGATACGCAGTATTTT. J is TRBJ2-3 and V is TRBV10-3; 8 nucleotides line up with TRBD1. V was pared by 3 bases and J by 0 bases, with 8 bases of the junction left unmatched. There are 17 residues in the CDR3. Germline CDR1 is ENHRY and CDR2 is SYGVKD.

The CDR3 here is CASSPVGFTALNTEAFF. The CDR3 DNA sequence: TGTGCCAGCAGCCCCGTGGGATTTACCGCTTTGAACACTGAAGCTTTCTTT. V usage is TRBV7-2 and J usage is TRBJ1-1; D gene ambiguous. Germline lookup yields CDR1 SGHTA and CDR2 FQGNSA. Trimming took off 5 bases at V and 0 bases at J, with 19 bases between the two ends. The length of the CDR3 is 17 residues.

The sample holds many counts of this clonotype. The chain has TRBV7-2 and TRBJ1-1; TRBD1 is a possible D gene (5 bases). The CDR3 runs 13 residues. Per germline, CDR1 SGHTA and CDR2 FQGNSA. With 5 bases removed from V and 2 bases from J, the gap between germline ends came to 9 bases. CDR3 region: CASSQGANTEAFF. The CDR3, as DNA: TGTGCCAGCAGCCAGGGAGCAAACACTGAAGCTTTCTTT.

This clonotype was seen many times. CDR3 in DNA: TGTGCCAGCAGCTTACGTGGGACCACAGATACGCAGTATTTT. This encodes CASSLRGTTDTQYF. This chain joins TRBV7-2 and TRBJ2-3; D may match TRBD1 or TRBD2 (5 bases each). This CDR3 has 14 residues. Germline assignment: CDR1 SGHTA and CDR2 FQGNSA. V shed 2 bases and J shed 2 bases, with 8 bases lying between them.

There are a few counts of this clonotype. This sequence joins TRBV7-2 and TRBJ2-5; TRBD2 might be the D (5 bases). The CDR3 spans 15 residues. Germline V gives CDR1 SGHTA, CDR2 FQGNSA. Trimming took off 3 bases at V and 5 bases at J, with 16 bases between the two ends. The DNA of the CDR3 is TGTGCCAGCAGCTTCCGACGGGGAAGAGGGGAGACCCAGTACTTC. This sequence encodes CASSFRRGRGETQYF. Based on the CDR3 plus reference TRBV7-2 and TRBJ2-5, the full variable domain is GAGVSQSPSNKVTEKGKDVELRCDPISGHTALYWYRQSLGQGLEFLIYFQGNSAPDKSGLPSDRFSAERTGGSVSTLTIQRTQQEDSAVYLCASSFRRGRGETQYFGPGTRLLVL.